What follows describes a single T cell receptor (beta chain). The sample is drawn from a study of shared T cell receptors in the human thymus. Using immunoSEQ multiplex PCR, the repertoire was profiled, and TCRdb retains in-frame clones only, with some absent. The repertoire holds 550,000 to 800,000 clones, with approximately 83% as singletons. The V end lost 2 bases, the J end lost 10 bases, and 16 bases lay between the germline ends. The CDR3 is made up of 14 amino acids. Germline V CDR1 and CDR2: SGHRS, YFSETQ. These records were also assigned to another study, of human thymus T cells. As that study records: Resected material from corrective heart surgery provided the thymus tissue analysed. Unrelated individuals had highly overlapping thymic repertoires, as reported in related research.

Material for sequencing was thymocytes. The chain uses TRBV5-1 and TRBJ2-1, with D possibly TRBD2 on 5 matching bases. This clonotype originated in a girl in the first two years of life with a congenital heart defect. CDR3 DNA sequence: TGCGCCAGCAGCTTCGGGAAGAGCCTCGTCGAGCAGTTCTTC. It codes for CASSFGKSLVEQFF.